Sequencing of this T cell receptor beta chain was carried out in a study of blood T cell repertoires in COVID-19. This clone was recorded once. In the authors' methods: Reference gene primer amplification in the assay estimated nucleated cell counts. Method: immunoSEQ multiplex PCR; TCRdb's copy keeps in-frame clones and lacks some. V, J and clone size are taken as reported in that table, and D and trimming were inferred from the DNA itself. The sample records about 210,000 clones, approximately 80% being singletons. Input material: PBMCs or T cells enriched from blood (not recorded which). The origin of this receptor is a woman in her fifties or sixties with acute COVID-19.

The CDR3 coding sequence is TGTGCCTGGAGTGGGAACAGGGTTGAGGGTGAAAAACTGTTTTTT. Protein: CAWSGNRVEGEKLFF. The rearrangement links TRBV30 to TRBJ1-4; D is perhaps TRBD1 (6 bases). Germline V CDR1 and CDR2: GTSNPN, SVGIG (reference sequence). This CDR3 comprises 15 residues. V lost 1 base and J lost 7, with 16 bases in between.